Detailed here is one T cell receptor (beta chain). Here immunoSEQ multiplex PCR was the method, and the copy in TCRdb shows in-frame clones only, minus some. Among roughly 2 million clones listed, 85% to 95% were seen once. Trimming stripped 4 bases from V and 5 bases from J, with 14 bases between. The CDR3 has 14 residues. CDR1 SGHDN and CDR2 FVKESK come from the germline V gene. The data were taken from a study of shared clonotypes between healthy human individuals. The chain carries TRBV14 and TRBJ2-5; TRBD1 or TRBD2 may be the D gene (5 bases each). The specimen sequenced was naive CD4+ T cells sorted from blood. Sample subset: CD45RA+ positively selected. The sequence was obtained from a man between 18 and 35 years old in good health. CDR3: CASSLPGPRETQYF. The CDR3 coding sequence is TGTGCCAGCAGCCTACCGGGACCGAGGGAGACCCAGTACTTC. The variable domain in full, completed from reference TRBV14 and TRBJ2-5, reads EAGVTQFPSHSVIEKGQTVTLRCDPISGHDNLYWYRRVMGKEIKFLLHFVKESKQDESGMPNNRFLAERTGGTYSTLKVQPAELEDSGVYFCASSLPGPRETQYFGPGTRLLVL.